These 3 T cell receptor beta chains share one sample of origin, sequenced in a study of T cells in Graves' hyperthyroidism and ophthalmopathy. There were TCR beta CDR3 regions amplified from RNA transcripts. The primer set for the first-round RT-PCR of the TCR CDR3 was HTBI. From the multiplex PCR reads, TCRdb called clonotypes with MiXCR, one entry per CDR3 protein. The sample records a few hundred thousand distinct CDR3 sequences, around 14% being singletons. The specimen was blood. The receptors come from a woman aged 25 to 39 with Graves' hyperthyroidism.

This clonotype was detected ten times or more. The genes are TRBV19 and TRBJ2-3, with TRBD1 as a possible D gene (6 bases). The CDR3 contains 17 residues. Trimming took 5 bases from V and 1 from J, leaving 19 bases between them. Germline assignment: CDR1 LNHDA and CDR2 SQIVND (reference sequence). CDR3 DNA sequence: TGTGCCAGTAGTTTCGACTCAGGGACAAGACGCACAGATACGCAGTATTTT. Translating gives CASSFDSGTRRTDTQYF.

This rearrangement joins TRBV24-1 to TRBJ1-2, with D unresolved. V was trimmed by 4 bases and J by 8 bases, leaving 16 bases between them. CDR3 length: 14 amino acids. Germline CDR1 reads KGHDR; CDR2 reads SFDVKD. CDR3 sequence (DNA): TGTGCCACCAGTGACCCGGGCCTGTCGGGAGGCTACACCTTC. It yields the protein CATSDPGLSGGYTF.

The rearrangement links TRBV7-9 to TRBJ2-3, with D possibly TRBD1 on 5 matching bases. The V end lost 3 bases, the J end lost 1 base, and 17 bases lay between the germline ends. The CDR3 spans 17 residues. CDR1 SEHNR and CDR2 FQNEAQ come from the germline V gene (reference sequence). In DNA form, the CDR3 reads TGTGCCAGCAGCTTTTTTCAGACAGTACCTGGCACAGATACGCAGTATTTT. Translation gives CASSFFQTVPGTDTQYF.